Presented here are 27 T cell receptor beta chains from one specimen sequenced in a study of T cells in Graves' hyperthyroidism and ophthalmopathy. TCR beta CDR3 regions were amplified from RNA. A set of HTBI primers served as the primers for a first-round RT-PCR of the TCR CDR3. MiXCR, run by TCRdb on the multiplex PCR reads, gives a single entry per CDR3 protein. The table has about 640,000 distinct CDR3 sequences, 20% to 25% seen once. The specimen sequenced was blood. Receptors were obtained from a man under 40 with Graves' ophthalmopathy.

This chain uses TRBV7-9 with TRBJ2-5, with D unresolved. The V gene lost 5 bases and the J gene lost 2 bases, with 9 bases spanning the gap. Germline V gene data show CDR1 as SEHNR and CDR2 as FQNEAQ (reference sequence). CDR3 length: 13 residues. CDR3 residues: CASSPVGQETQYF. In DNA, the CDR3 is TGTGCCAGCAGCCCAGTCGGGCAAGAGACCCAGTACTTC.

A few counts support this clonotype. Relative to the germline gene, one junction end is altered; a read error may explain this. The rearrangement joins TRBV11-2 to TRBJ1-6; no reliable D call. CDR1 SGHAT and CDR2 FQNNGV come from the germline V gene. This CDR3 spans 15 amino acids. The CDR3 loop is CASSQDPVYNSPLHF. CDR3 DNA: TGCGCCAGCAGCCAAGATCCAGTCTATAATTCACCCCTCCACTTT.

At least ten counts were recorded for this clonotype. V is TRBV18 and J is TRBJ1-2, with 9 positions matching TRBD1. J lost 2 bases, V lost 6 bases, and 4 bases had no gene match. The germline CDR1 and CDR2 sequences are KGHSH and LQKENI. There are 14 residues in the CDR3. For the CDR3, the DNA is TGTGCCAGCTCCACCACAGGGGGCAACTATGGCTACACCTTC. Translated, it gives CASSTTGGNYGYTF.

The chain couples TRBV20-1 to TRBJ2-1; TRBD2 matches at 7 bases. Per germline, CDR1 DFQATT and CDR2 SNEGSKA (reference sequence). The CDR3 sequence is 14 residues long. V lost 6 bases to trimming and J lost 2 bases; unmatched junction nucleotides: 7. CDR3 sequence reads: CSAKGGRAYNEQFF. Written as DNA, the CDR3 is TGCAGTGCAAAAGGAGGGAGGGCCTACAATGAGCAGTTCTTC.

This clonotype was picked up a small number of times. The CDR3 DNA reads TGTGCCTGGAGTGAGGGTAGCAATCAGCCCCAGCATTTT. This translates into CAWSEGSNQPQHF. The gene calls are TRBV30 and TRBJ1-5; no definite D call. This CDR3 has 13 amino acids. V shed 1 base and J shed 0 bases, with 4 bases lying between them. Per germline, CDR1 GTSNPN and CDR2 SVGIG (reference sequence).

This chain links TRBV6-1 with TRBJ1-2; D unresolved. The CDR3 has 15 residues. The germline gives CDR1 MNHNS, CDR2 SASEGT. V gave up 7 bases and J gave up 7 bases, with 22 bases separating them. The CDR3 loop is CASTPTPGPPIGYTF. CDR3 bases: TGTGCCAGCACTCCTACCCCGGGCCCCCCTATTGGCTACACCTTC.

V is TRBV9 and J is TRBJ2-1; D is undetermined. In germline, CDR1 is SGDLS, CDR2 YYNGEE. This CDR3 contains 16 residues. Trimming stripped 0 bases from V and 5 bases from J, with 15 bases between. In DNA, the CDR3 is TGTGCCAGCAGCGTAGTTAGAACACCCAGGAACAATGAGCAGTTCTTC. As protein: CASSVVRTPRNNEQFF. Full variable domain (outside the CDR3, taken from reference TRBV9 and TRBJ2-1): DSGVTQTPKHLITATGQRVTLRCSPRSGDLSVYWYQQSLDQGLQFLIQYYNGEERAKGNILERFSAQQFPDLHSELNLSSLELGDSALYFCASSVVRTPRNNEQFFGPGTRLTVL.

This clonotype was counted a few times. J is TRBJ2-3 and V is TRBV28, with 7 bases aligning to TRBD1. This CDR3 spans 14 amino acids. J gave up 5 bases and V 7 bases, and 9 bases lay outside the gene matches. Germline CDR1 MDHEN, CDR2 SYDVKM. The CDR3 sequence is CASMTGSVGDTQYF. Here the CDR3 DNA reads TGTGCCAGCATGACAGGGTCAGTGGGAGATACGCAGTATTTT.

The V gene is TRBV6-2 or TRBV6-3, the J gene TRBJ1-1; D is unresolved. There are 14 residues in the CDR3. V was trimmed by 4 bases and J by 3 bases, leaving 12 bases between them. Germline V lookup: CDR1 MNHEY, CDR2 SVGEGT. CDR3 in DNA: TGTGCCAGCAGTTGGCAAAGCTCATACACTGAAGCTTTCTTT. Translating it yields CASSWQSSYTEAFF.

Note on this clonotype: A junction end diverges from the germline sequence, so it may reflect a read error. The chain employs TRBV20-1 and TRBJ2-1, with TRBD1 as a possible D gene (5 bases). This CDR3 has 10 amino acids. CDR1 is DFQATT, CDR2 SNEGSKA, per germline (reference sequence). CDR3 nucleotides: TGTTCGTCTGGGGCCTATGAGCAGTTCTTC. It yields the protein CSSGAYEQFF.

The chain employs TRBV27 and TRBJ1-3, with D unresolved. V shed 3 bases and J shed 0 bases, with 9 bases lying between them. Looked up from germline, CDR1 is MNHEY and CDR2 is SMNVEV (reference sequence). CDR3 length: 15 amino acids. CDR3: CASSLIGGSGNTIYF. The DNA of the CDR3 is TGTGCCAGCAGTTTGATTGGAGGCTCTGGAAACACCATATATTTT.

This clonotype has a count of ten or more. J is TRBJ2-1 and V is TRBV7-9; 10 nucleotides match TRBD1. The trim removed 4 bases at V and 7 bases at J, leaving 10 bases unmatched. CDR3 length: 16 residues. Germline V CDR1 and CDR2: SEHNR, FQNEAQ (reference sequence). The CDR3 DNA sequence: TGTGCCAGCAGCTCTGCGACAGGGGGCAACACGAATGAGCAGTTCTTC. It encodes CASSSATGGNTNEQFF. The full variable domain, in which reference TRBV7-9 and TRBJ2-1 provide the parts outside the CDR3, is DTGVSQNPRHKITKRGQNVTFRCDPISEHNRLYWYRQTLGQGPEFLTYFQNEAQLEKSRLLSDRFSAERPKGSFSTLEIQRTEQGDSAMYLCASSSATGGNTNEQFFGPGTRLTVL.

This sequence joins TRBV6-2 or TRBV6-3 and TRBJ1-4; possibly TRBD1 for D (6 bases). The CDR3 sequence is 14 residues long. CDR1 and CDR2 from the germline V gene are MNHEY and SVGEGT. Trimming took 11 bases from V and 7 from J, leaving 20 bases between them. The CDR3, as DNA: TGTGCCGTCCAGAGTGGGGGGCTGGGTGAAAAACTGTTTTTT. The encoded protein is CAVQSGGLGEKLFF.

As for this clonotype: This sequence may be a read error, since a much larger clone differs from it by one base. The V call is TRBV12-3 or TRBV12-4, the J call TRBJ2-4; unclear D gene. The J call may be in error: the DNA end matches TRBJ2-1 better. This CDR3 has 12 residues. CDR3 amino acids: CASSFTANDQFF. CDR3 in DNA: TGTGCCAGCAGTTTTACAGCCAATGATCAGTTCTTC.

Written as DNA, the CDR3 is TGTGCCAGCAGCCAAGTATCGCGGGAGGGCAGGGTGACCCAGTACTTC. Protein: CASSQVSREGRVTQYF. V is TRBV4-2 and J is TRBJ2-5; 9 nucleotides match TRBD2. From germline, CDR1 is LGHNA and CDR2 YNFKEQ. J was trimmed by 7 bases and V by 1 base; bases with no gene match: 10. CDR3 size: 16 residues.

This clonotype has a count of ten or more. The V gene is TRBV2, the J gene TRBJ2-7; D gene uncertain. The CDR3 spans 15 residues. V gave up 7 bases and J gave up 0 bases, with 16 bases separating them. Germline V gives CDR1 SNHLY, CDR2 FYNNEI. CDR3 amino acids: CASTFDNLNSYEQYF. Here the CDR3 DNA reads TGTGCCAGCACCTTTGACAATCTCAACTCCTACGAGCAGTACTTC.

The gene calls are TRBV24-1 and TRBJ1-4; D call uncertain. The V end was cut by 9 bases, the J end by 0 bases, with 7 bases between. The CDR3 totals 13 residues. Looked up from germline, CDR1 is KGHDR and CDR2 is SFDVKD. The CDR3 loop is CATQRTTNEKLFF. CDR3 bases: TGTGCCACCCAGAGGACAACTAATGAAAAACTGTTTTTT.

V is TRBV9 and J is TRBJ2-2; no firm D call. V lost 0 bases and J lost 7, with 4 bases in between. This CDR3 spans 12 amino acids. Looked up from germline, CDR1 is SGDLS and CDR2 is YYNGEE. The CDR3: CASSVEGGELFF. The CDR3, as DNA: TGTGCCAGCAGCGTAGAAGGCGGGGAGCTGTTTTTT.

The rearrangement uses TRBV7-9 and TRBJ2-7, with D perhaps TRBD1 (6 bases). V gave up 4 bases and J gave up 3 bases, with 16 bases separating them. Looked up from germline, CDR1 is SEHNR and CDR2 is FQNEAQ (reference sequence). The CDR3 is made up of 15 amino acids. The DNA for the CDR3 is TGTGCCAGCAGCTCAACACAGGGTTTTATCTACGAGCAGTACTTC. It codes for CASSSTQGFIYEQYF.

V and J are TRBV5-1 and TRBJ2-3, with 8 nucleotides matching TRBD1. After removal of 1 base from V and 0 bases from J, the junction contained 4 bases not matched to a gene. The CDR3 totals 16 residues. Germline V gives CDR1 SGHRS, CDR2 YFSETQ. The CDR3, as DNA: TGCGCCAGCAGCTTGCCTACAGGGGGAAGCACAGATACGCAGTATTTT. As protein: CASSLPTGGSTDTQYF.

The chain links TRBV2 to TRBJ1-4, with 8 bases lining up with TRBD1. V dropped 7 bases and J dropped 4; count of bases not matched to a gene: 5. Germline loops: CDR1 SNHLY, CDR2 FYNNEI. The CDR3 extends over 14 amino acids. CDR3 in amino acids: CASKPGQVNEKLFF. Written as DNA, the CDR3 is TGTGCCAGCAAACCGGGACAGGTTAATGAAAAACTGTTTTTT.

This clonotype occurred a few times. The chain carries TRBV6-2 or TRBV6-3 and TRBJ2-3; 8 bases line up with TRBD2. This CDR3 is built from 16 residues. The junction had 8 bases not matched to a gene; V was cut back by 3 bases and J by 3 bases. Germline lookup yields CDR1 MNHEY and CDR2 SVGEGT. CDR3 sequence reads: CASSYHPGGLTDTQYF. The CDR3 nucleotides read TGTGCCAGCAGTTATCATCCGGGAGGGTTGACAGATACGCAGTATTTT.

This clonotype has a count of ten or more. CDR3 amino acids: CSARGRGQGNTEAFF. The CDR3 DNA sequence: TGCAGTGCTAGAGGGCGGGGACAGGGGAACACTGAAGCTTTCTTT. This rearrangement joins TRBV20-1 to TRBJ1-1; TRBD1 aligns across 9 bases. This CDR3 contains 15 residues. J lost 1 base, V lost 1 base, and 4 bases had no gene match. CDR1 and CDR2 (germline): DFQATT, SNEGSKA (reference sequence).

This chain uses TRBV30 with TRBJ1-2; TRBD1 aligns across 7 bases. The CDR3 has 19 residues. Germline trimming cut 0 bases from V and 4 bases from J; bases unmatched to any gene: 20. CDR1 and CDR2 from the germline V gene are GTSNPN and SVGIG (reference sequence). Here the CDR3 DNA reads TGTGCCTGGAGTGTTGGCTGGGACAGAATTAACTCGGGGGGCTATGGCTACACCTTC. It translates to CAWSVGWDRINSGGYGYTF.

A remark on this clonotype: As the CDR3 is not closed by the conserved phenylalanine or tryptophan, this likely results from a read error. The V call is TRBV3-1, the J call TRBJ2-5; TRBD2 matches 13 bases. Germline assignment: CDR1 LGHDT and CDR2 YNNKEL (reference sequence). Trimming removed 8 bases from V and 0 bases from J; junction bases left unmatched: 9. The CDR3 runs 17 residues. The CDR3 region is CASRRRGTSGNQETQYL. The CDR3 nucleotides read TGTGCCAGCCGGCGACGGGGGACTAGCGGGAACCAAGAGACCCAGTACCTC.

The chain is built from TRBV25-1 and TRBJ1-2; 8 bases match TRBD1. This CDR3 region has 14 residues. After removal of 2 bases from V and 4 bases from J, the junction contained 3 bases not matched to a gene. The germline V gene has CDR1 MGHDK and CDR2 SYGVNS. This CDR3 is CASSEPGTGYGYTF. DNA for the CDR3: TGTGCCAGCAGTGAACCCGGGACAGGCTATGGCTACACCTTC.

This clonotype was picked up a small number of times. Written as DNA, the CDR3 is TGTGCCAGCCAAGGTGCCGGGACTAGCGTCTACGAGCAGTACTTC. It encodes CASQGAGTSVYEQYF. The chain uses TRBV18 and TRBJ2-7; TRBD2 matches 10 bases. V lost 8 bases, J lost 3 bases, and 10 bases stayed unmatched. Germline assignment: CDR1 KGHSH and CDR2 LQKENI. This CDR3 contains 15 residues.